Sequencing of this TCR beta chain was carried out in a study of blood T cells in healthy people across ages. Study observations and caveats: Naive and antigen-experienced cells were not separated, limiting conclusive comparison.

Germline V gene lookup returns CDR1 LGHDT and CDR2 YNNKEL (reference sequence). The CDR3 has 15 amino acids. V lost 0 bases to trimming and J lost 4 bases, with 12 bases between them. Primers used in a second PCR of roughly 7 to 12 cycles were a sample-barcoded 5' primer and a J-beta primer mix. Per sample, CDR3-containing paired-end reads numbered at least 2.5 million. TCRdb re-analysed the 5' RACE reads in MiXCR, keeping a single row per CDR3 protein. The data show 700,000 to 800,000 distinct CDR3 sequences, approximately 39% seen once. This clonotype came up a few times. Its antigen remains unidentified.

Sequencing was carried out using blood. V is TRBV3-1 and J is TRBJ1-1; D uncertain. The TCR comes from a woman aged 60-75 years in good health. In DNA, the CDR3 is TGTGCCAGCAGCCAAGATTCGGTCACGAGCACTGAAGCTTTCTTT. It is translated as CASSQDSVTSTEAFF.